The 28 T cell receptor beta chains below all came from one sample that was sequenced in a study of a mutant IDH1 vaccine in newly diagnosed glioma. Indicated time point: week 47, end of study. Vaccination used 300 ug of mutant IDH1 20-mer peptide per dose, with topical imiquimod. These receptors' targets are unknown. The data were produced by immunoSEQ multiplex PCR, yet TCRdb's version contains in-frame clones alone and is incomplete. The sample consists of approximately 60,000 clones, roughly four fifths of them appearing once. The source was PBMCs, collected from a glioma patient whose treatment included an IDH1 peptide vaccine. These TCRs come from a woman in her 50s with glioma.

The J gene is TRBJ1-5, the V gene TRBV11-3; D unclear. Germline assignment: CDR1 SGHNT and CDR2 YENEEA. V was cut by 1 base and J by 6 bases, with 7 bases left in between. The CDR3 has 13 amino acids. CDR3 coding DNA: TGTGCCAGCAGCTTAGGGTCGACTCAGCCCCAGCATTTT. It codes for CASSLGSTQPQHF.

The chain employs TRBV5-1 and TRBJ2-3, with a possible D match to TRBD2 (6 bases). The CDR3 has 14 residues. Germline V gene lookup returns CDR1 SGHRS and CDR2 YFSETQ. Deletions cut 5 bases from V and 2 bases from J, with 12 bases between. CDR3 coding DNA: TGCGCCAGCAGTTCCGGGGACTCCACAGATACGCAGTATTTT. Protein: CASSSGDSTDTQYF. Based on the CDR3 plus reference TRBV5-1 and TRBJ2-3, the full variable domain is KAGVTQTPRYLIKTRGQQVTLSCSPISGHRSVSWYQQTPGQGLQFLFEYFSETQRNKGNFPGRFSGRQFSNSRSEMNVSTLELGDSALYLCASSSGDSTDTQYFGPGTRLTVL.

This chain connects TRBV6-8 to TRBJ1-6; weak D call: TRBD1 (5 bases). Germline-derived CDR1 and CDR2 are MNHGY and SAAAGT. This CDR3 is 11 amino acids long. Trimming took off 11 bases at V and 10 bases at J, with 12 bases between the two ends. CDR3 amino acids: CARVRGSPLHF. CDR3 sequence (DNA): TGTGCCCGCGTGAGGGGCTCACCCCTCCACTTT.

In this sample, this clone turned up a few times. CDR3 coding DNA: TGCGCCAGCAGCTCCGGGACAGCCAACTATGGCTACACCTTC. This gives the protein CASSSGTANYGYTF. The gene calls are TRBV5-1 and TRBJ1-2; 7 positions match TRBD1. The trim removed 3 bases at V and 2 bases at J, leaving 4 bases unmatched. The CDR3 consists of 14 residues. The germline V gene has CDR1 SGHRS and CDR2 YFSETQ.

The chain joins TRBV19 to TRBJ1-3; D is possibly TRBD1 (6 bases). V was trimmed by 6 bases and J by 0 bases, leaving 18 bases between them. The germline V gene encodes CDR1 LNHDA and CDR2 SQIVND (reference sequence). The CDR3 totals 17 residues. The CDR3 DNA follows: TGTGCCAGTAGAGGGGGTGCCGGGGGGGACTCTGGAAACACCATATATTTT. Translated, it gives CASRGGAGGDSGNTIYF.

This clone came up a few times. This chain joins TRBV4-3 and TRBJ1-1; D is unclear. The CDR3 has 12 amino acids. V was cut by 1 base and J by 10 bases, with 10 bases left in between. Per the germline V gene, CDR1 is LGHNA and CDR2 is YSLEER. CDR3 in amino acids: CASSQGSSRAFF. The DNA for the CDR3 is TGCGCCAGCAGCCAAGGCTCTAGTAGAGCTTTCTTT.

This clone came up a few times. This chain joins TRBV5-4 and TRBJ1-2; the match to TRBD1 covers 12 bases. Germline V gives CDR1 SGHNT, CDR2 YYREEE (reference sequence). The J segment lost 7 bases and the V segment lost 5 bases, leaving 9 bases of the junction unmatched. CDR3 size: 15 residues. The CDR3 nucleotides are TGTGCCAGCAGTCTGGGGAGGGACAGGGGGCTTGGCTACACCTTC. It translates to CASSLGRDRGLGYTF.

The chain links TRBV5-4 to TRBJ1-4; no definite D call. V was clipped by 3 bases and J by 3 bases, with 12 bases between them. Germline V CDR1 and CDR2: SGHNT, YYREEE (reference sequence). This CDR3 is 15 amino acids long. CDR3 nucleotides: TGTGCCAGCAGCTATCCGGGATCCGCTAATGAAAAACTGTTTTTT. This encodes CASSYPGSANEKLFF. Full variable domain (rest looked up from reference TRBV5-4 and TRBJ1-4): ETGVTQSPTHLIKTRGQQVTLRCSSQSGHNTVSWYQQALGQGPQFIFQYYREEENGRGNFPPRFSGLQFPNYSSELNVNALELDDSALYLCASSYPGSANEKLFFGSGTQLSVL.

The chain joins TRBV5-4 to TRBJ2-5, with D possibly matching TRBD1 (7 bases). CDR1 is SGHNT and CDR2 is YYREEE in the germline V gene (reference sequence). V gave up 2 bases and J gave up 6 bases, with 20 bases separating them. This CDR3 is 16 amino acids long. The CDR3 DNA sequence: TGTGCCAGCAGCTTATCGGCAGGGGGGTCAGGAAAGACCCAGTACTTC. Translation: CASSLSAGGSGKTQYF.

In this sample, this clone turned up a few times. The chain recombines TRBV6-5 with TRBJ2-2; no firm D call. V was cut by 4 bases and J by 7 bases, with 7 bases left in between. CDR3 length equals 12 residues. The germline V gene has CDR1 MNHEY and CDR2 SVGAGI. Written as DNA, the CDR3 is TGTGCCAGCAGTTGGAAGGGCGGGGAGCTGTTTTTT. Protein product: CASSWKGGELFF.

In this sample, this clone turned up once. This sequence joins TRBV7-2 and TRBJ2-5, with 10 bases that match TRBD1. The CDR3 extends over 15 amino acids. The trim removed 3 bases at V and 5 bases at J, leaving 6 bases unmatched. From germline, CDR1 is SGHTA and CDR2 FQGNSA. CDR3 sequence reads: CASSFGTGVLETQYF. The CDR3 bases are TGTGCCAGCAGCTTCGGGACAGGGGTCTTGGAGACCCAGTACTTC.

The chain combines TRBV30 with TRBJ1-1; 8 nucleotides line up with TRBD1. Per the germline V gene, CDR1 is GTSNPN and CDR2 is SVGIG (reference sequence). V was pared by 2 bases and J by 1 base, with 3 bases of the junction left unmatched. This CDR3 contains 14 residues. The CDR3 nucleotides read TGTGCCTGGAGTAGGACAGGGACGAACACTGAAGCTTTCTTT. Encoded protein: CAWSRTGTNTEAFF.

CDR3 amino acids: CASGARDGNYGYTF. For the CDR3, the DNA is TGTGCCAGCGGAGCTCGGGACGGTAACTATGGCTACACCTTC. J is TRBJ1-2 and V is TRBV6-5; D may be TRBD1 (5 bases). The CDR3 covers 14 residues. Trimming removed 8 bases from V and 1 base from J, with 14 bases in between. Germline CDR1 and CDR2: MNHEY and SVGAGI.

The chain uses TRBV9 and TRBJ2-5; D unclear. Trimming shortened V by 0 bases and J by 4 bases, and 10 bases separated the two germline ends. CDR3 length: 14 amino acids. CDR1 SGDLS and CDR2 YYNGEE come from the germline V gene. Written as DNA, the CDR3 is TGTGCCAGCAGCGTAGCGGTTAGAGGAGAGACCCAGTACTTC. It translates to CASSVAVRGETQYF. The full variable domain, completed using reference TRBV9 and TRBJ2-5, is DSGVTQTPKHLITATGQRVTLRCSPRSGDLSVYWYQQSLDQGLQFLIQYYNGEERAKGNILERFSAQQFPDLHSELNLSSLELGDSALYFCASSVAVRGETQYFGPGTRLLVL.

This clone was recorded once. The chain combines TRBV7-9 with TRBJ1-4; 8 bases are a match to TRBD1. The CDR3 length is 16 residues. J lost 8 bases, V lost 3 bases, and 11 bases had no gene match. Germline loops: CDR1 SEHNR, CDR2 FQNEAQ (reference sequence). CDR3 bases: TGTGCCAGCAGCTTTGGAGACAGGGGAGAAAAGGAAAAACTGTTTTTT. It yields the protein CASSFGDRGEKEKLFF.

The V gene is TRBV18, the J gene TRBJ1-1; TRBD1 aligns across 7 bases. The CDR3 consists of 13 residues. The germline gives CDR1 KGHSH, CDR2 LQKENI. V dropped 4 bases and J dropped 4; count of bases not matched to a gene: 3. The CDR3 DNA reads TGTGCCAGCTCACTACAGGGGCCCACTGAAGCTTTCTTT. This translates into CASSLQGPTEAFF.

This rearrangement joins TRBV7-2 to TRBJ2-2; 7 bases map to TRBD1. The CDR3 sequence is 18 residues long. Germline CDR1 and CDR2: SGHTA and FQGNSA. V trimming: 1 base; J trimming: 4 bases; junction bases outside the gene matches: 12. CDR3 coding DNA: TGTGCCAGCAGCTTAGGTGTTACAGGGGTGACGACCACCGGGGAGCTGTTTTTT. Protein sequence: CASSLGVTGVTTTGELFF.

Only a few counts were recorded for this clone. The chain uses TRBV4-1 and TRBJ1-1; 7 positions agree with TRBD1. The CDR3 is made up of 17 amino acids. Germline V gives CDR1 MGHRA, CDR2 YSYEKL. With V trimmed by 2 bases and J by 5 bases, 14 bases remained unmatched. The DNA of the CDR3 is TGCGCCAGCAGCCAACTAACAGGGGCTGGTCCGGGGACTGAAGCTTTCTTT. It translates to CASSQLTGAGPGTEAFF.

The CDR3 nucleotides are TGCGCCAGCAGTTTCCAGGGGGAAGAGACCCAGTACTTC. Residues: CASSFQGEETQYF. This chain connects TRBV10-1 to TRBJ2-5; TRBD1 agrees at 7 bases. Germline values: CDR1 WNHNN, CDR2 SYGVQD (reference sequence). The length of the CDR3 is 13 residues. After removal of 5 bases from V and 3 bases from J, the junction contained 3 bases not matched to a gene.

The rearrangement links TRBV19 to TRBJ2-2; possibly TRBD2 for D (5 bases). The V gene lost 11 bases and the J gene lost 5 bases, with 21 bases spanning the gap. This CDR3 spans 15 amino acids. Germline V gene sequence: CDR1 LNHDA, CDR2 SQIVND (reference sequence). CDR3 amino acids: CASKRGRHGTGELFF. In nucleotides, the CDR3 is TGTGCCTCAAAGCGAGGGCGGCACGGAACCGGGGAGCTGTTTTTT. Full variable domain (rest looked up from reference TRBV19 and TRBJ2-2): DGGITQSPKYLFRKEGQNVTLSCEQNLNHDAMYWYRQDPGQGLRLIYYSQIVNDFQKGDIAEGYSVSREKKESFPLTVTSAQKNPTAFYLCASKRGRHGTGELFFGEGSRLTVL.

V and J are TRBV14 and TRBJ2-1; D is undetermined. Deletions cut 1 base from V and 6 bases from J, with 13 bases between. Germline assignment: CDR1 SGHDN and CDR2 FVKESK. The CDR3 sequence is 15 residues long. The chain's CDR3 is CASSQVLTGPNEQFF. Here the CDR3 DNA reads TGTGCCAGCAGCCAAGTTCTGACGGGCCCCAATGAGCAGTTCTTC.

V gene TRBV5-4 combines with J gene TRBJ1-1; 7 positions match TRBD1. This CDR3 comprises 16 residues. With 2 bases clipped from V and 0 bases from J, the junction kept 7 bases outside the gene matches. Germline V CDR1 and CDR2: SGHNT, YYREEE (reference sequence). The CDR3: CASSFRQGILNTEAFF. The CDR3 nucleotides are TGTGCCAGCAGCTTCCGACAGGGAATCTTGAACACTGAAGCTTTCTTT. Complete variable domain (other parts from reference TRBV5-4 and TRBJ1-1): ETGVTQSPTHLIKTRGQQVTLRCSSQSGHNTVSWYQQALGQGPQFIFQYYREEENGRGNFPPRFSGLQFPNYSSELNVNALELDDSALYLCASSFRQGILNTEAFFGQGTRLTVV.

This chain connects TRBV5-4 to TRBJ2-3; 7 positions match TRBD1. Germline V CDR1 and CDR2: SGHNT, YYREEE (reference sequence). The CDR3 is 17 amino acids. The ends lost 3 bases at V and 0 bases at J; junction bases unmatched: 10. The CDR3, as DNA: TGTGCCAGCAGCTCGGGTGCCGGGACAGCTAGCACAGATACGCAGTATTTT. As protein: CASSSGAGTASTDTQYF. Looking up the rest from reference TRBV5-4 and TRBJ2-3 gives the full variable domain: ETGVTQSPTHLIKTRGQQVTLRCSSQSGHNTVSWYQQALGQGPQFIFQYYREEENGRGNFPPRFSGLQFPNYSSELNVNALELDDSALYLCASSSGAGTASTDTQYFGPGTRLTVL.

The J gene is TRBJ1-6, the V gene TRBV18; TRBD1 might be the D (5 bases). This CDR3 has 15 residues. The germline V and J ends were trimmed by 1 base and 6 bases, with 10 bases remaining between them. Germline lookup yields CDR1 KGHSH and CDR2 LQKENI. CDR3 protein: CASSPQAQGNSPLHF. CDR3 sequence (DNA): TGTGCCAGCTCACCACAGGCGCAGGGTAATTCACCCCTCCACTTT.

This clone was observed a single time. The chain employs TRBV11-3 and TRBJ2-2; 7 bases fit TRBD1. The junction had 4 bases not matched to a gene; V was cut back by 4 bases and J by 2 bases. Germline lookup yields CDR1 SGHNT and CDR2 YENEEA. The CDR3 spans 15 residues. CDR3 coding DNA: TGTGCCAGCAGCTCAACAGGGGTAAACACCGGGGAGCTGTTTTTT. Its protein product is CASSSTGVNTGELFF. Complete variable domain (other parts from reference TRBV11-3 and TRBJ2-2): EAGVVQSPRYKIIEKKQPVAFWCNPISGHNTLYWYLQNLGQGPELLIRYENEEAVDDSQLPKDRFSAERLKGVDSTLKIQPAELGDSAVYLCASSSTGVNTGELFFGEGSRLTVL.

The count of this clone is one. CDR3 sequence: CAISERGQGEAGNTIYF. CDR3 DNA: TGTGCCATCAGTGAGAGGGGACAGGGGGAAGCTGGAAACACCATATATTTT. The V call is TRBV10-3, the J call TRBJ1-3; 11 bases agree with TRBD1. The CDR3 has 17 amino acids. Germline loops: CDR1 ENHRY, CDR2 SYGVKD. Trimming removed 2 bases from V and 2 bases from J; junction bases left unmatched: 5.

The chain carries TRBV18 and TRBJ2-2; TRBD1 might be the D (6 bases). This CDR3 has 14 residues. Trimming shortened V by 3 bases and J by 4 bases, and 9 bases separated the two germline ends. Looked up from germline, CDR1 is KGHSH and CDR2 is LQKENI. CDR3 DNA sequence: TGTGCCAGCTCACCGCAACAGGGCACCGGGGAGCTGTTTTTT. Protein: CASSPQQGTGELFF. Together with reference TRBV18 and TRBJ2-2, the CDR3 gives the full variable domain: NAGVMQNPRHLVRRRGQEARLRCSPMKGHSHVYWYRQLPEEGLKFMVYLQKENIIDESGMPKERFSAEFPKEGPSILRIQQVVRGDSAAYFCASSPQQGTGELFFGEGSRLTVL.

The chain employs TRBV4-1 and TRBJ1-5; D call uncertain. Trimming took 6 bases from V and 11 from J, leaving 14 bases between them. The CDR3 spans 12 residues. From germline, CDR1 is MGHRA and CDR2 YSYEKL. The CDR3 DNA sequence: TGCGCCAGCAGTCCAAGATCCGTCACCCAGCATTTT. Protein: CASSPRSVTQHF.